These 18 T cell receptor beta chains share one sample of origin, sequenced in a study of memory CD4+ T cells and cytomegalovirus serostatus. The method was immunoSEQ multiplex PCR; TCRdb's version includes in-frame clones alone and lacks a portion of them. The sample records under 40,000 clones, less than 80% being singletons. Single viable CD3+CD4+CD8-CD45RO+ cells were sorted as the memory CD4+ T cells. The sample was memory CD4+ T cells from blood. The receptors were sampled from an adult in good health and CMV-seropositive.

This chain joins TRBV7-2 and TRBJ2-7, with a possible D match to TRBD1 (6 bases). This CDR3 region has 12 residues. Germline lookup yields CDR1 SGHTA and CDR2 FQGNSA. Trimming shortened V by 1 base and J by 6 bases, and 7 bases separated the two germline ends. The CDR3 sequence is CASSLDRAEQYF. CDR3 in DNA: TGTGCCAGCAGCTTAGACAGGGCCGAGCAGTACTTC.

The rearrangement uses TRBV5-4 and TRBJ1-1; TRBD1 might be the D (6 bases). The CDR3 loop spans 15 amino acids. Trimming removed 4 bases from V and 0 bases from J, with 13 bases in between. From germline, CDR1 is SGHNT and CDR2 YYREEE (reference sequence). CDR3: CASSARQDMNTEAFF. CDR3 coding DNA: TGTGCCAGCAGCGCCCGACAGGACATGAACACTGAAGCTTTCTTT.

The rearrangement joins TRBV25-1 to TRBJ1-1, with D unclear. The CDR3 has 14 residues. Per germline, CDR1 MGHDK and CDR2 SYGVNS. Trimming stripped 5 bases from V and 1 base from J, with 11 bases between. Here the CDR3 reads CASSLYGENTEAFF. The DNA of the CDR3 is TGTGCCAGCAGTCTGTATGGGGAGAACACTGAAGCTTTCTTT.

This chain uses TRBV18 with TRBJ2-6; D gene uncertain. V lost 6 bases to trimming and J lost 4 bases, with 10 bases between them. Germline V lookup: CDR1 KGHSH, CDR2 LQKENI. The CDR3 runs 14 residues. CDR3 coding DNA: TGTGCCAGCTCCCAAACCGGGGGGGCCAACGTCCTGACTTTC. Translation: CASSQTGGANVLTF. The full variable domain, completed using reference TRBV18 and TRBJ2-6, is NAGVMQNPRHLVRRRGQEARLRCSPMKGHSHVYWYRQLPEEGLKFMVYLQKENIIDESGMPKERFSAEFPKEGPSILRIQQVVRGDSAAYFCASSQTGGANVLTFGAGSRLTVL.

V gene TRBV6-5 combines with J gene TRBJ1-4; perhaps TRBD1 as D (5 bases). This CDR3 has 16 residues. From germline, CDR1 is MNHEY and CDR2 SVGAGI. Trimming took 4 bases from V and 3 from J, leaving 15 bases between them. CDR3 DNA: TGTGCCAGCAGTTGGGGCATCCCTTCCCCTAATGAAAAACTGTTTTTT. Its protein product is CASSWGIPSPNEKLFF.

The J gene is TRBJ1-2, the V gene TRBV13; 7 bases align to TRBD1. J gave up 6 bases and V 1 base, and 8 bases lay outside the gene matches. In germline, CDR1 is PRHDT, CDR2 FYEKMQ (reference sequence). This CDR3 comprises 15 residues. The CDR3 loop reads CASSLVPRGYDGYTF. The CDR3 bases are TGTGCCAGCAGCTTAGTTCCCAGGGGGTATGATGGCTACACCTTC.

The chain employs TRBV6-1 and TRBJ1-2; the D is unclear. This CDR3 comprises 15 residues. Germline V lookup: CDR1 MNHNS, CDR2 SASEGT. Trimming stripped 6 bases from V and 7 bases from J, with 21 bases between. Here the CDR3 reads CASRVPPKNPGGYTF. CDR3 nucleotide sequence: TGTGCCAGCAGGGTGCCACCGAAGAACCCCGGTGGCTACACCTTC.

The gene calls are TRBV7-2 and TRBJ1-6; possible D gene TRBD1, 5 bases. The CDR3 is 15 residues long. V lost 4 bases and J lost 4, with 11 bases in between. The germline CDR1 and CDR2 sequences are SGHTA and FQGNSA. The CDR3 protein is CASSSPGRYNSPLHF. In DNA, the CDR3 is TGTGCCAGCAGCTCACCGGGACGGTATAATTCACCCCTCCACTTT.

The chain joins TRBV19 to TRBJ2-1; D is possibly TRBD2 (6 bases). This CDR3 spans 16 amino acids. The V gene lost 4 bases and the J gene lost 10 bases, with 23 bases spanning the gap. Per germline, CDR1 LNHDA and CDR2 SQIVND (reference sequence). The CDR3 spells CASSNGGRLFGEEQFF. CDR3 DNA sequence: TGTGCCAGTAGTAATGGTGGGAGGCTTTTTGGGGAAGAGCAGTTCTTC.

This chain joins TRBV28 and TRBJ1-2; weak D call: TRBD1 (6 bases). The V end lost 2 bases, the J end lost 8 bases, and 12 bases lay between the germline ends. Germline V gives CDR1 MDHEN, CDR2 SYDVKM. The CDR3 is made up of 13 amino acids. Written as DNA, the CDR3 is TGTGCCAGCAGTTTAGGACAGCGGCGAGGCTACACCTTC. This gives the protein CASSLGQRRGYTF.

In this sample, this clone turned up a few times. The chain combines TRBV11-2 with TRBJ2-5; 9 bases are shared with TRBD2. This CDR3 comprises 18 residues. Germline loops: CDR1 SGHAT, CDR2 FQNNGV. With 6 bases clipped from V and 5 bases from J, the junction kept 19 bases outside the gene matches. The CDR3 DNA reads as TGTGCCAGCAGACGATCCGACCGTCTAGCGGGGAGAGGGGAGACCCAGTACTTC. Protein: CASRRSDRLAGRGETQYF.

V is TRBV6-5 and J is TRBJ2-4; 10 positions match TRBD1. Trimming took 2 bases from V and 3 from J; bases not matched to a gene: 1. The V gene's germline CDR1 is MNHEY and CDR2 SVGAGI. The CDR3 covers 15 residues. The CDR3 DNA follows: TGTGCCAGCAGTTACGGGACAGGGGACAAAAACATTCAGTACTTC. This sequence encodes CASSYGTGDKNIQYF.

The table lists this clone with a few counts. V gene TRBV11-3 combines with J gene TRBJ1-5; no firm D call. The CDR3 has 14 residues. Trimming took off 3 bases at V and 7 bases at J, with 13 bases between the two ends. Germline lookup yields CDR1 SGHNT and CDR2 YENEEA. The CDR3 DNA sequence: TGTGCCAGCAGCTTTACTGGGCGGGAACAGCCCCAGCATTTT. Residues: CASSFTGREQPQHF.

The chain employs TRBV5-1 and TRBJ2-1; 13 positions match TRBD2. CDR3 length: 17 residues. The V segment lost 4 bases and the J segment 9 bases; nucleotides outside the gene matches: 13. The V gene's germline CDR1 is SGHRS and CDR2 YFSETQ. CDR3 residues: CASSATTTSGGAFEQFF. CDR3 DNA sequence: TGCGCCAGCAGCGCTACAACTACTAGCGGGGGGGCCTTTGAGCAGTTCTTC. Drawing the rest from reference TRBV5-1 and TRBJ2-1, the complete variable domain is KAGVTQTPRYLIKTRGQQVTLSCSPISGHRSVSWYQQTPGQGLQFLFEYFSETQRNKGNFPGRFSGRQFSNSRSEMNVSTLELGDSALYLCASSATTTSGGAFEQFFGPGTRLTVL.

This clone showed up just a few times. This chain uses TRBV11-3 with TRBJ2-2; no clear D gene. The CDR3 is made up of 14 amino acids. In germline, CDR1 is SGHNT, CDR2 YENEEA. V was cut by 0 bases and J by 7 bases, with 9 bases left in between. The CDR3 protein is CASSLEGSSGELFF. The CDR3 nucleotides read TGTGCCAGCAGCTTAGAAGGGTCAAGCGGGGAGCTGTTTTTT. Full variable domain (outside the CDR3, taken from reference TRBV11-3 and TRBJ2-2): EAGVVQSPRYKIIEKKQPVAFWCNPISGHNTLYWYLQNLGQGPELLIRYENEEAVDDSQLPKDRFSAERLKGVDSTLKIQPAELGDSAVYLCASSLEGSSGELFFGEGSRLTVL.

This clone turned up a few times. The V gene is TRBV7-9, the J gene TRBJ2-6; D gene ambiguous. The V gene lost 3 bases and the J gene lost 1 base, with 4 bases spanning the gap. Germline V gene data show CDR1 as SEHNR and CDR2 as FQNEAQ (reference sequence). The CDR3 is 14 residues long. CDR3 region: CASSFPSGANVLTF. The CDR3 nucleotides read TGTGCCAGCAGCTTTCCTTCTGGGGCCAACGTCCTGACTTTC.

V gene TRBV6-1 combines with J gene TRBJ1-4, with 11 positions matching TRBD1. Germline V gene lookup returns CDR1 MNHNS and CDR2 SASEGT. CDR3 length equals 16 residues. J gave up 8 bases and V 2 bases, and 7 bases lay outside the gene matches. CDR3 DNA sequence: TGTGCCAGCAGTGAAAGAGTAAGGACAGGGGGCGAAAAACTGTTTTTT. Amino acids: CASSERVRTGGEKLFF.

This chain uses TRBV7-8 with TRBJ2-5; perhaps D is TRBD1 or TRBD2 (5 bases each). V shed 5 bases and J shed 2 bases, with 15 bases lying between them. Germline V CDR1 and CDR2: SGHVS, FQNEAQ. The length of the CDR3 is 15 residues. The CDR3 protein is CASSDRDGIQETQYF. CDR3 nucleotides: TGTGCCAGCAGCGACCGGGACGGCATACAAGAGACCCAGTACTTC.